The rows below give T cell receptor beta chains drawn from one sample of a study of control samples from healthy donors and cancer patients. Data came from immunoSEQ multiplex PCR; TCRdb stores just in-frame clones and leaves some out. This sample yields about 150,000 clones, of which around 94% are seen a single time; over 12% belongs to the top ten. The sample taken for sequencing was PBMCs. The receptors were gathered from a man aged 55 to 70 with colorectal cancer. Each CDR3 is given with its conserved first and last residue. D genes are given only for firm matches. Clone size is not always given. Where it is, it says once, few, many or a class for expanded clones.

TGTGCCAGCAGCTTACACCGGGACCGAAATTCACCCCTCCACTTT	CASSLHRDRNSPLHF	-	TRBV7-9	TRBJ1-6	-
TGTGCCAGCAGCTCGCAGGGACTCCCGGGACAGTACTTC	CASSSQGLPGQYF	-	TRBV7-2	TRBJ2-7	-
TGTGCCAGCAGTCAAGGGGGGGTCGATGGCTACACCTTC	CASSQGGVDGYTF	-	TRBV12-3/TRBV12-4	TRBJ1-2	-
TGTGCCAGCAGTAAGGGGCAAGAGACCCAGTACTTC	CASSKGQETQYF	-	TRBV3-1/TRBV3-2	TRBJ2-5	-
TGTGCCAGCAGCCACCCCTCGGGCCCGAGGGGAAACACCATATATTTT	CASSHPSGPRGNTIYF	-	TRBV11-2	TRBJ1-3	-
TGTGCCTGGGGACAGGCGACAAGAGATACGCAGTATTTT	CAWGQATRDTQYF	TRBD1	TRBV30	TRBJ2-3	-
TGCGCCAGCAGCTTAAAGACAGGGGGCAAGACTGAAGCTTTCTTT	CASSLKTGGKTEAFF	TRBD1	TRBV5-1	TRBJ1-1	-
TGTGCCAGCAGTTTCCGGGAAAAACTGTTTTTT	CASSFREKLFF	-	TRBV28	TRBJ1-4	once
TGTGCCAGCAGTGACCATCGCAACTATGGCTACACCTTC	CASSDHRNYGYTF	-	TRBV6-2/TRBV6-3	TRBJ1-2	-
TGTGCCTGGAGTAAACAGGGGAATCAGCCCCAGCATTTT	CAWSKQGNQPQHF	TRBD1	TRBV30	TRBJ1-5	-
TGCGCCAGCAGTGAGGACAGCTCTCCTACCTACAATGAGCAGTTCTTC	CASSEDSSPTYNEQFF	-	TRBV10-1	TRBJ2-1	-
TGTGCAAGTCGCTTCATGGGGGGGTTAGATGGCTACACCTTC	CASRFMGGLDGYTF	-	TRBV12-2	TRBJ1-2	-
TGCGCCAGCAGCCGAGGGTCGAACACCGGGGAGCTGTTTTTT	CASSRGSNTGELFF	-	TRBV4-3	TRBJ2-2	-
TGTGCCAGCAGCGTAGATCTCCCATCGGGGACCAGCACAGATACGCAGTATTTT	CASSVDLPSGTSTDTQYF	-	TRBV9	TRBJ2-3	-
TGCGCCAGCAGCCAAGAAGCCTATAATTCACCCCTCCACTTT	CASSQEAYNSPLHF	-	TRBV4-3	TRBJ1-6	-
TGTGCCAGCAGCGAAGGGACTAGCGGGGGGGCCGGCACAGATACGCAGTATTTT	CASSEGTSGGAGTDTQYF	TRBD2	TRBV9	TRBJ2-3	-
TGTGCCAGCAGGACGGTAACATATGGCTACACCTTC	CASRTVTYGYTF	-	TRBV12-3/TRBV12-4	TRBJ1-2	-
TGTGCCACCGAAGGGCGTTTTGGAGTCGGGAACACTGAAGCTTTCTTT	CATEGRFGVGNTEAFF	-	TRBV6-6	TRBJ1-1	-
TGTGCCAGCAGCCTCTTCGGGGGGGAAGATACGCAGTATTTT	CASSLFGGEDTQYF	TRBD2	TRBV3-1/TRBV3-2	TRBJ2-3	-
TGCAGCGTTGGCCCTGGGTTGGGTCTGCGGGGTGAAAAACTGTTTTTT	CSVGPGLGLRGEKLFF	-	TRBV29-1	TRBJ1-4	-
TGTGCCAGCAGTTTATTCTTGGGGACTGAAGCTTTCTTT	CASSLFLGTEAFF	-	TRBV27	TRBJ1-1	-
TGTGCCAGCAGTTTGGACGGCGGAGAGACCCAGTACTTC	CASSLDGGETQYF	-	TRBV6-2/TRBV6-3	TRBJ2-5	-
TGTGCCAGCAGCTCAACTGCGGGAGTTTTCCCCCGAAACACCATATATTTT	CASSSTAGVFPRNTIYF	-	TRBV7-2	TRBJ1-3	-
TGTGCCAGCAGCCAAGATCCTGGGGTGGGGACCGACGAGCAGTACTTC	CASSQDPGVGTDEQYF	-	TRBV3-1/TRBV3-2	TRBJ2-7	-
TGTGCCAGCAGCCCCTATGGTCAGCTTAATGAAAAACTGTTTTTT	CASSPYGQLNEKLFF	-	TRBV7-9	TRBJ1-4	-
TGTGCCAGCAGCCGACAGGGGGGGAACACTGAAGCTTTCTTT	CASSRQGGNTEAFF	TRBD1	TRBV5-4	TRBJ1-1	-
TGCGCCAGCAGTCAAACCCAGGCTACCTACGAGCAGTACTTC	CASSQTQATYEQYF	-	TRBV23-1	TRBJ2-7	-
TGTGCCAGCAGCCCCCTGGGAGGTGGCCACACAGATACGCAGTATTTT	CASSPLGGGHTDTQYF	-	TRBV5-4	TRBJ2-3	-
TGTGCCAGCAGCCAAGTCAGCGGGGGGGCCTACAATGAGCAGTTCTTC	CASSQVSGGAYNEQFF	TRBD2	TRBV3-1/TRBV3-2	TRBJ2-1	-
TGTGCCAGTAGTAGTAAGGTCTCCTACGAGCAGTACTTC	CASSSKVSYEQYF	-	TRBV19	TRBJ2-7	-
TGTGCCATCAGGAGGACAGGGAATGGGAACACTGAAGCTTTCTTT	CAIRRTGNGNTEAFF	TRBD1	TRBV10-3	TRBJ1-1	-
TGTGCCAGCAGCTTAGGGGACACCAGCAATCAGCCCCAGCATTTT	CASSLGDTSNQPQHF	-	TRBV7-9	TRBJ1-5	-
TGTGCCAGCTCACCCCCTGGACTAGCGCAGGATTACGAGCAGTACTTC	CASSPPGLAQDYEQYF	TRBD2	TRBV18	TRBJ2-7	once
TGTGCCAGCGGTTATCGGGACAGTTCGAATGAAAAACTGTTTTTT	CASGYRDSSNEKLFF	TRBD1	TRBV6-2/TRBV6-3	TRBJ1-4	-
TGTGCCAGTACTCCTGGACAGCCTCCACTAGAGGAAAAACTGTTTTTT	CASTPGQPPLEEKLFF	-	TRBV19	TRBJ1-4	-
TGCGCCAGCAGCCCAATTGGGGGGGGCGTCGCTGAAGCTTTCTTT	CASSPIGGGVAEAFF	-	TRBV5-1	TRBJ1-1	-
TGTGCCAGCACCCTTGGCCCCTCTGGAAACACCATATATTTT	CASTLGPSGNTIYF	-	TRBV3-1/TRBV3-2	TRBJ1-3	-
TGTGCCAGCAGGAGAGCGGAGGGGGATGAGCAGTTCTTC	CASRRAEGDEQFF	-	TRBV25-1	TRBJ2-1	-
TGTGCCACCAGTGATTTACGGGGGGACGGCTACACCTTC	CATSDLRGDGYTF	-	TRBV24-1	TRBJ1-2	-
TGTGCCAGCAGTGACGAGGGACAGGGTACAGATACGCAGTATTTT	CASSDEGQGTDTQYF	TRBD1	TRBV6-4	TRBJ2-3	-
TGCGCCAGCCGCGGGACTAGCGGGGGCCGTTCCTACGAGCAGTACTTC	CASRGTSGGRSYEQYF	TRBD2	TRBV10-2	TRBJ2-7	-
TGTGCCAGCAGCCCTAGGACAGGGGACGGCTACACCTTC	CASSPRTGDGYTF	TRBD1	TRBV11-2	TRBJ1-2	-
TGTGCCAGCAGCTGGGGACAGGGGGACACTGAAGCTTTCTTT	CASSWGQGDTEAFF	TRBD1	TRBV5-8	TRBJ1-1	-
TGTGCCAGTAGTACAGGGATAGGAAACAATGAGCAGTTCTTC	CASSTGIGNNEQFF	-	TRBV19	TRBJ2-1	-
TGTGCCAGCAGCAACAGGGGTTTGGAAGAGACCCAGTACTTC	CASSNRGLEETQYF	TRBD1	TRBV7-9	TRBJ2-5	-
TGCGCCAGCAGCCCATCGGGGGGTGAAAAACTGTTTTTT	CASSPSGGEKLFF	-	TRBV5-1	TRBJ1-4	-
TGTGCCAGCAGCGTAGAACAGGGGGCCAGCTCCTACGAGCAGTACTTC	CASSVEQGASSYEQYF	TRBD1	TRBV9	TRBJ2-7	-
TGTGCCAGCAGCCACGACCGGACAGGGGGCAATCAGCCCCAGCATTTT	CASSHDRTGGNQPQHF	TRBD1	TRBV27	TRBJ1-5	-
TGTGCCAGTAGTATCCGCAGAGGTGGCTACACCTTC	CASSIRRGGYTF	-	TRBV19	TRBJ1-2	-
TGCGCCAGCAGTGAAAGGACGGACTATGGCTACACCTTC	CASSERTDYGYTF	-	TRBV10-2	TRBJ1-2	few
TGCGCCAGCAGCCCCGGGAGCAGCGGGGGGTTCTACGAGCAGTACTTC	CASSPGSSGGFYEQYF	TRBD2	TRBV5-1	TRBJ2-7	-
TGTGCCAGCTCACGCAGGGCAGGGGGCGACTCTGGAAACACCATATATTTT	CASSRRAGGDSGNTIYF	TRBD1	TRBV18	TRBJ1-3	-
TGTGCCAGCTCACCAGACAGGGGGCCCTACACCTTC	CASSPDRGPYTF	TRBD1	TRBV18	TRBJ1-2	-
TGTGCCAGCAGTTTAGGGGGAACCCAGCCCCAGCATTTT	CASSLGGTQPQHF	-	TRBV12-3/TRBV12-4	TRBJ1-5	-